This record covers a single TCR beta chain. Germline V CDR1 and CDR2: LGHNA, YNFKEQ. V gave up 3 bases and J gave up 3 bases, with 19 bases separating them. The length of the CDR3 is 17 residues. The sample comes from a study of T cell responses to AZD1222 COVID-19 vaccine. Clones were read by immunoSEQ multiplex PCR, and TCRdb kept only the in-frame ones, dropping some. The sample shows some 150,000 clones, approximately 90% of them seen only once. The rearrangement uses TRBV4-2 and TRBJ2-3, with a tentative D call TRBD2 (5 bases). The sequence was collected from an adult in good health. Sample: peripheral blood, taken on day 0 of AZD1222 vaccination. The CDR3 DNA follows: TGTGCCAGCAGCCAGGAGGACGTGCTCCAATTGACAGATACGCAGTATTTT. This encodes CASSQEDVLQLTDTQYF.